Listed below are T cell receptor beta chains from one sample, sequenced in a study of CXCR3-negative and CXCR3-positive naive CD8 T cells. After re-calling the 5' RACE reads, TCRdb lists one entry per CDR3 protein, DNA absent. Found here are some 60,000 distinct CDR3 sequences; the top ten clones hold more than 0.5%. Sequencing was done on a sample of naive CXCR3+ CD8+ T cells from blood. These receptors were taken from a human donor in good health. Some clones in this sample may be carry-over from other donors' samples. Both conserved end residues are part of each CDR3. Fields, in order: J gene, V gene, CDR3 protein.

>TRBJ1-1|TRBV5-1
CASSLEGTEAFF
>TRBJ2-3|TRBV4-3
CASSRTRDHTDTQYF
>TRBJ2-1|TRBV7-2
CASSPSTRLDFRHEQFF
>TRBJ2-7|TRBV7-2
CASSSYTGYEQYF
>TRBJ1-3|TRBV7-3
CASSLGQGTGNTIYF
>TRBJ1-2|TRBV29-1
CSVEVAGRGGYGYTF
>TRBJ2-7|TRBV5-5
CASTSGLAAYEQYF
>TRBJ1-5|TRBV29-1
CSVRGGGPQHF
>TRBJ2-1|TRBV6-1
CALEGGRNEQFF
>TRBJ2-5|TRBV28
CASSETGVVQETQYF
>TRBJ1-1|TRBV5-1
CASSLGILEAEAFF
>TRBJ1-2|TRBV29-1
CSVSQGGYGYTF
>TRBJ2-6|TRBV4-3
CASSSSGTGALSGANVLTF
>TRBJ1-2|TRBV29-1
CSVVEDRGLCTF
>TRBJ2-7|TRBV27
CASSRSPGTLSYEQYF
>TRBJ2-3|TRBV9
CASSGTPRTDTQYF
>TRBJ1-5|TRBV20-1
CSARGPNQHNQPQHF
>TRBJ2-3|TRBV2
CASSPLAGSNYDTQYF
>TRBJ2-5|TRBV20-1
CSATLGLPQETQYF
>TRBJ2-4|TRBV7-2
CASSPAEGGGKNIQYF
>TRBJ2-1|TRBV15
CATSIGLDPYNEQFF
>TRBJ2-7|TRBV20-1
CSARFSSSAEQYF
>TRBJ1-5|TRBV12-3/TRBV12-4
CASSFYRGLGNQPQHF
>TRBJ2-3|TRBV25-1
CASSEWEQSTDTQYF
>TRBJ1-5|TRBV19
CASSILTAKNQPQHF
>TRBJ1-1|TRBV12-5
CASGLGNTEAFF
>TRBJ2-5|TRBV20-1
CSARGMYSETQYF
>TRBJ2-1|TRBV7-8
CAGQQGDWSEQFF
>TRBJ2-7|TRBV7-9
CASSSRDRVYEQYF
>TRBJ1-2|TRBV29-1
CSVLQEDYGYTF
>TRBJ1-1|TRBV29-1
CSVVWQGFSPEAFF
>TRBJ1-1|TRBV9
CASSPYQGNTEAFF
>TRBJ2-5|TRBV2
CASVGQGAVETQYF
>TRBJ2-2|TRBV20-1
CSASGGAGELFF
>TRBJ2-3|TRBV4-2
CASSPFPGLAGADTDTQYF
>TRBJ1-2|TRBV25-1
CASSIGEAGYTF
>TRBJ2-4|TRBV11-2
CASSLARTGKNIQYF
>TRBJ2-1|TRBV24-1
CATSDLTSRNEQFF
>TRBJ2-1|TRBV10-2
CASSDRGEYNEQFF
>TRBJ2-7|TRBV29-1
CSVELGASTYEQYF
>TRBJ1-2|TRBV3-1
CASRRLPGTVGGDGYTF
>TRBJ2-7|TRBV20-1
CSANLLAGLYEQYF
>TRBJ2-1|TRBV20-1
CSARDPRTSGLLNNEQFF
>TRBJ2-1|TRBV11-2
CASSLAGTVISSYNEQFF
>TRBJ1-1|TRBV27
CASSPGTETISTEAFF
>TRBJ1-5|TRBV12-3/TRBV12-4
CASSSARTGTGNQPQHF
>TRBJ2-7|TRBV27
CASSFRDRISYEQYF
>TRBJ1-1|TRBV5-1
CASRRATGNTEAFF
>TRBJ2-2|TRBV4-3
CASSQDLGPYTGELFF
>TRBJ2-7|TRBV20-1
CSARDGLSSYEQYF
>TRBJ2-3|TRBV11-2
CASSLIGGTDTQYF
>TRBJ2-7|TRBV4-3
CASSQEGGLGRGYEQYF